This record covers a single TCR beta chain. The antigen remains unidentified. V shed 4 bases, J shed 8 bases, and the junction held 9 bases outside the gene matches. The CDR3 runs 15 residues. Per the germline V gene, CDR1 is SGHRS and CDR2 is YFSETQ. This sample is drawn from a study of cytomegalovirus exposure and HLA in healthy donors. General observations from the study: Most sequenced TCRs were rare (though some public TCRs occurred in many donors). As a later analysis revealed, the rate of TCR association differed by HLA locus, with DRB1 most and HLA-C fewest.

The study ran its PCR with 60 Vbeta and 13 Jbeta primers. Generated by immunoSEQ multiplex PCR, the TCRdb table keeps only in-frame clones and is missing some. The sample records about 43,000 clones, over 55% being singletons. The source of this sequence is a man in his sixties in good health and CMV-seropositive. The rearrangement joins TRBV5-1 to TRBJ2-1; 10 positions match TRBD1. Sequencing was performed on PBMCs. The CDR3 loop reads CASSVPGQGMDEQFF. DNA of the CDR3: TGCGCCAGCAGCGTTCCGGGACAGGGGATGGATGAGCAGTTCTTC.